The 22 T cell receptor beta chains below come from one sample, sequenced in a study of blood T cell repertoires in COVID-19. Sequencing was performed with immunoSEQ multiplex PCR; in TCRdb, only in-frame clones are kept and a portion is missing. The table records under 250,000 clones, roughly 80% of them present only once. Sequenced material: peripheral blood. The receptor source for this set is a woman under 30 with acute or convalescent COVID-19.

The gene calls are TRBV12-3 or TRBV12-4 and TRBJ1-5; 8 bases match TRBD1. This CDR3 has 13 amino acids. V dropped 7 bases and J dropped 4; count of bases not matched to a gene: 3. The CDR3 region has the DNA TGTGCCAGCACCGACAGGGGAAATCAGCCCCAGCATTTT. The encoded protein is CASTDRGNQPQHF.

The J gene is TRBJ2-7, the V gene TRBV14, with D tentatively TRBD1 (6 bases). The germline V gene has CDR1 SGHDN and CDR2 FVKESK. V lost 2 bases and J 2 bases, leaving 10 bases between the germline ends. The CDR3 sequence is 14 residues long. The DNA for the CDR3 is TGTGCCAGCAGCCAATGGACAGCGCCCTACGAGCAGTACTTC. This sequence encodes CASSQWTAPYEQYF.

V is TRBV7-8 and J is TRBJ1-1, with 7 bases aligning to TRBD1. Unmatched junction bases numbered 9, after V lost 2 bases and J lost 3 bases. The CDR3 totals 16 residues. The V gene's germline CDR1 is SGHVS and CDR2 FQNEAQ. The CDR3 nucleotides are TGTGCCAGCAGCTTAAGGGACAGCTCTACCGACACTGAAGCTTTCTTT. The encoded protein is CASSLRDSSTDTEAFF.

This chain joins TRBV10-2 and TRBJ2-1; D is possibly TRBD2 (5 bases). The V gene's germline CDR1 is WSHSY and CDR2 SAAADI. Trimming took off 8 bases at V and 4 bases at J, with 12 bases between the two ends. The CDR3 is 13 residues long. Here the CDR3 DNA reads TGCGCCAGCCTTGGACTGTTATACAATGAGCAGTTCTTC. Protein sequence: CASLGLLYNEQFF.

The chain uses TRBV6-6 and TRBJ1-5, with 8 bases that match TRBD1. Trimming at V came to 3 bases and at J to 6 bases, leaving 7 bases not matched to a gene. The CDR3 totals 15 residues. Per germline, CDR1 MNHNY and CDR2 SVGAGI (reference sequence). This CDR3 reads CASSYFGRGPQPQHF. The CDR3 DNA is TGTGCCAGCAGTTATTTTGGCAGGGGGCCTCAGCCCCAGCATTTT.

The gene calls are TRBV5-6 and TRBJ1-3; D is uncertain. The CDR3 spans 11 residues. From germline, CDR1 is SGHDT and CDR2 YYEEEE. Trimming pared 1 base from V and 8 bases from J, leaving 4 bases between. CDR3 sequence: CASSLSDTIYF. CDR3 nucleotides: TGTGCCAGCAGCTTGTCGGACACCATATATTTT.

The chain uses TRBV30 and TRBJ2-5; TRBD2 matches 14 bases. Per the germline V gene, CDR1 is GTSNPN and CDR2 is SVGIG (reference sequence). The CDR3 loop spans 16 amino acids. Trimming cost V 0 bases and J 4 bases; bases outside gene matches: 4. The CDR3 spells CAWSVGLAGGRETQYF. In DNA form, the CDR3 reads TGTGCCTGGAGTGTCGGACTAGCGGGAGGTAGAGAGACCCAGTACTTC. The full variable domain, rest sourced from reference TRBV30 and TRBJ2-5, is SQTIHQWPATLVQPVGSPLSLECTVEGTSNPNLYWYRQAAGRGLQLLFYSVGIGQISSEVPQNLSASRPQDRQFILSSKKLLLSDSGFYLCAWSVGLAGGRETQYFGPGTRLLVL.

This clone appeared once. The chain uses TRBV15 and TRBJ1-2, with D perhaps TRBD1 (6 bases). Between the trimmed V and J ends, which lost 3 bases and 8 bases, there was a span of 22 bases. The germline V gene encodes CDR1 LNHNV and CDR2 YYDKDF (reference sequence). The CDR3 contains 16 residues. The CDR3 reads CATSRDSQGAPIGYTF. In DNA form, the CDR3 reads TGTGCCACCAGCAGGGACAGCCAGGGCGCCCCGATAGGCTACACCTTC.

J is TRBJ1-2 and V is TRBV5-1, with 8 bases aligning to TRBD1. J was trimmed by 6 bases and V by 5 bases; bases with no gene match: 9. The germline gives CDR1 SGHRS, CDR2 YFSETQ. This CDR3 is 14 amino acids long. The CDR3 nucleotides read TGCGCCAGCAGGGCTCCGGGACAGGAAGATGGCTACACCTTC. Protein product: CASRAPGQEDGYTF.

The chain joins TRBV12-3 or TRBV12-4 to TRBJ2-5, with TRBD1 matching 8 bases. The CDR3 contains 13 residues. Trimming took 3 bases from V and 5 from J; bases not matched to a gene: 2. For the CDR3, the DNA is TGTGCCAGCAGTTTGACAGGGGTGGAGACCCAGTACTTC. Translating it yields CASSLTGVETQYF.

This clone was observed a few times. Other DNA sequences in the sample encode the same CDR3. The CDR3 sequence: CASSSQETQYF. CDR3 sequence (DNA): TGTGCCAGCAGCTCTCAAGAGACCCAGTACTTC. The chain couples TRBV7-9 to TRBJ2-5; D unclear. V was pared by 4 bases and J by 2 bases, with 2 bases between. CDR3 length: 11 residues. CDR1 is SEHNR, CDR2 FQNEAQ, per germline (reference sequence).

This clone was detected once. The chain links TRBV29-1 to TRBJ1-5; TRBD1 agrees at 9 bases. V shed 5 bases and J 3 bases; nucleotides not matched to a gene: 8. Germline V gene data show CDR1 as SQVTM and CDR2 as ANQGSEA. The CDR3 sequence is 15 residues long. The CDR3 here is CSVRKGTGPNQPQHF. CDR3 sequence (DNA): TGCAGCGTTCGAAAAGGGACAGGGCCCAATCAGCCCCAGCATTTT. The full variable domain, with the rest looked up from reference TRBV29-1 and TRBJ1-5, is SAVISQKPSRDICQRGTSLTIQCQVDSQVTMMFWYRQQPGQSLTLIATANQGSEATYESGFVIDKFPISRPNLTFSTLTVSNMSPEDSSIYLCSVRKGTGPNQPQHFGDGTRLSIL.

The V and J genes are TRBV13 and TRBJ2-1; the match to TRBD2 covers 11 bases. CDR3 length: 15 residues. Per germline, CDR1 PRHDT and CDR2 FYEKMQ (reference sequence). The trim removed 3 bases at V and 3 bases at J, leaving 1 base unmatched. The CDR3 DNA reads TGTGCCAGCAGCTTGGGACTAGCGGTCTACAATGAGCAGTTCTTC. This translates into CASSLGLAVYNEQFF.

The chain links TRBV7-9 to TRBJ1-4; D gene unclear. The V and J ends lost 2 bases and 2 bases respectively, with 12 bases between them. In germline, CDR1 is SEHNR, CDR2 FQNEAQ (reference sequence). CDR3 length equals 16 residues. DNA for the CDR3: TGTGCCAGCAGCTTATCAACTTTGGGCACTAATGAAAAACTGTTTTTT. Encoded protein: CASSLSTLGTNEKLFF.

V gene TRBV28 combines with J gene TRBJ2-1; 11 bases are a match to TRBD2. With V trimmed by 5 bases and J by 7 bases, 7 bases remained unmatched. This CDR3 has 15 residues. Germline-derived CDR1 and CDR2 are MDHEN and SYDVKM. The CDR3: CASSLIAGGFNEQFF. The CDR3 DNA sequence: TGTGCCAGCAGTCTCATAGCGGGAGGGTTTAATGAGCAGTTCTTC.

The rearrangement uses TRBV7-6 and TRBJ1-5, with no clear D. From germline, CDR1 is SGHVS and CDR2 FNYEAQ. The CDR3 consists of 16 residues. V was cut by 0 bases and J by 2 bases, with 11 bases left in between. DNA for the CDR3: TGTGCCAGCAGCTTAGCACCCGGTAATGGCAATCAGCCCCAGCATTTT. Amino acids: CASSLAPGNGNQPQHF.

This rearrangement joins TRBV14 to TRBJ2-5; D is undetermined. CDR1 SGHDN and CDR2 FVKESK come from the germline V gene. This CDR3 comprises 14 residues. Trimming shortened V by 4 bases and J by 4 bases, and 13 bases separated the two germline ends. In nucleotides, the CDR3 is TGTGCCAGCAGCCTCTTGGCCTTTGGAGAGACCCAGTACTTC. This encodes CASSLLAFGETQYF.

This chain connects TRBV5-1 to TRBJ2-2; a weak D match, TRBD2 (5 bases). V was pared by 8 bases and J by 7 bases, with 9 bases between. Germline-derived CDR1 and CDR2 are SGHRS and YFSETQ. The CDR3 consists of 11 residues. CDR3 loop: CARLANGELFF. Here the CDR3 DNA reads TGCGCCAGGCTAGCTAACGGGGAGCTGTTTTTT. Complete variable domain (other parts from reference TRBV5-1 and TRBJ2-2): KAGVTQTPRYLIKTRGQQVTLSCSPISGHRSVSWYQQTPGQGLQFLFEYFSETQRNKGNFPGRFSGRQFSNSRSEMNVSTLELGDSALYLCARLANGELFFGEGSRLTVL.

The chain combines TRBV29-1 with TRBJ2-5, with D perhaps TRBD1 (6 bases). V lost 0 bases and J lost 5, with 19 bases in between. CDR1 and CDR2 (germline): SQVTM, ANQGSEA. The CDR3 consists of 16 residues. The CDR3 is CSVEEESGRGPETQYF. CDR3 sequence (DNA): TGCAGCGTTGAAGAGGAGTCGGGCAGGGGACCGGAGACCCAGTACTTC.

V usage is TRBV5-1 and J usage is TRBJ1-2, with D possibly matching TRBD1 (6 bases). Trimming pared 5 bases from V and 3 bases from J, leaving 17 bases between. Germline CDR1 and CDR2: SGHRS and YFSETQ. This CDR3 contains 15 residues. The CDR3 region is CASRRQGEGDYGYTF. The DNA for the CDR3 is TGCGCCAGCAGGCGACAAGGGGAGGGGGACTATGGCTACACCTTC.

The genes are TRBV7-2 and TRBJ2-7, with TRBD2 matching 10 bases. Germline trimming cut 5 bases from V and 5 bases from J; bases unmatched to any gene: 6. The CDR3 sequence is 14 residues long. The germline gives CDR1 SGHTA, CDR2 FQGNSA. This CDR3 is CASSMASGRDEQYF. The CDR3 DNA is TGTGCCAGCAGCATGGCTAGCGGGAGAGACGAGCAGTACTTC.

This clone was observed a few times. This rearrangement joins TRBV15 to TRBJ1-5; 9 bases line up with TRBD1. The CDR3 is 16 residues long. Germline-derived CDR1 and CDR2 are LNHNV and YYDKDF (reference sequence). V trimming: 7 bases; J trimming: 0 bases; junction bases outside the gene matches: 7. DNA of the CDR3: TGTGCCACCAAAGCGTCGGACAGGGGTAGCAATCAGCCCCAGCATTTT. This encodes CATKASDRGSNQPQHF.